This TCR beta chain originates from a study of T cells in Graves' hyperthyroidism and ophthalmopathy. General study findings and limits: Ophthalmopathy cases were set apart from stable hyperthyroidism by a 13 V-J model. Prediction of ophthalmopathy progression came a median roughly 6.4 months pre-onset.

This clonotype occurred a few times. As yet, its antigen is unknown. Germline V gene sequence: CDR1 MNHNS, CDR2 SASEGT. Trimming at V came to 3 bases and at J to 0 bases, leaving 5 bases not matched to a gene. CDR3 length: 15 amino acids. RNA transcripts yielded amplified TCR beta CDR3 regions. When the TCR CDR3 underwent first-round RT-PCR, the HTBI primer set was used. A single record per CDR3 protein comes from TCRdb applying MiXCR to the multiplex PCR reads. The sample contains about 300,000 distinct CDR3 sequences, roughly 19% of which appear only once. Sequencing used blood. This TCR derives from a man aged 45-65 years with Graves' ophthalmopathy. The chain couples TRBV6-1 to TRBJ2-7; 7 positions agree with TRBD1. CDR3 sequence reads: CASSDRTGPSYEQYF. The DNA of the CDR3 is TGTGCCAGCAGTGATCGGACAGGTCCCTCCTACGAGCAGTACTTC.